This T cell receptor beta chain was captured in a study of T cells after yellow fever vaccination. This clonotype has more than one count but fewer than ten. Its antigen is unknown. CDR3 length equals 14 residues. Germline CDR1 SGDLS, CDR2 YYNGEE. Trimming cost V 0 bases and J 2 bases, with 7 bases left between them. Study results and limitations: Abundant clonotypes from the bulk population could contaminate FACS-sorted repertoires. Weaker, the secondary response peaked sooner, at day 5 versus 15. A large majority of primary-vaccination clones showed up again after the booster (96% CD4, 85% to 90% CD8).

TCRdb reprocessed the 5' RACE reads with MiXCR, giving one entry per CDR3 protein. This sample carries a few hundred thousand distinct CDR3 sequences, around an eighth of them seen once, and the ten largest clones take 2.5% to 4%. The TCR comes from a young man who received the YFV17D yellow fever vaccine. Material: CD4+ T cells sorted from PBMCs, obtained 15 days after the yellow fever booster vaccination. The chain couples TRBV9 to TRBJ2-3, with D hard to call. The CDR3 sequence: CASSVETFTDTQYF. The CDR3 DNA reads TGTGCCAGCAGCGTAGAAACCTTCACAGATACGCAGTATTTT.